Given below is one T cell receptor beta chain in context. The data derive from a study of control samples from healthy donors and cancer patients. Libraries were prepared by immunoSEQ multiplex PCR; TCRdb keeps only in-frame clonotypes and omits some of them. The sample gives 400,000 to 450,000 clones, about nine tenths of which show up once; around 6.5% is in the top ten. This CDR3 is built from 12 residues. The germline V and J ends were trimmed by 3 bases and 3 bases, with 8 bases remaining between them. Germline-derived CDR1 and CDR2 are SQVTM and ANQGSEA. The TCR was taken from a man in his forties with head and neck cancer. The rearrangement joins TRBV29-1 to TRBJ1-1; D ambiguous. The sequenced sample was PBMCs. CDR3 in DNA: TGCAGCGTTGAGTTATGGGACACTGAAGCTTTCTTT. This sequence encodes CSVELWDTEAFF.